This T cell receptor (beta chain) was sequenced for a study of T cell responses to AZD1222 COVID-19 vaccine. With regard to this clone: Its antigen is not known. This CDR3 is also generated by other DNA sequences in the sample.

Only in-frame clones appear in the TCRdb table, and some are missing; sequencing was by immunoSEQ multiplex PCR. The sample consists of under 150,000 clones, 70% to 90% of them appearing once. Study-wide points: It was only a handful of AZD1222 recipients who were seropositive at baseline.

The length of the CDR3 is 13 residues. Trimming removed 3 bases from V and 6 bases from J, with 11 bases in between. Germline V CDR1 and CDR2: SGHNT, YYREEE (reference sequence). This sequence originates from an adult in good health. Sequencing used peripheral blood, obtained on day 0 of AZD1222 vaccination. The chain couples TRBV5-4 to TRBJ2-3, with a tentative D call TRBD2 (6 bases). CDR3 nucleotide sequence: TGTGCCAGCAGCTCTGGAGGGACCGATACGCAGTATTTT. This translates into CASSSGGTDTQYF.